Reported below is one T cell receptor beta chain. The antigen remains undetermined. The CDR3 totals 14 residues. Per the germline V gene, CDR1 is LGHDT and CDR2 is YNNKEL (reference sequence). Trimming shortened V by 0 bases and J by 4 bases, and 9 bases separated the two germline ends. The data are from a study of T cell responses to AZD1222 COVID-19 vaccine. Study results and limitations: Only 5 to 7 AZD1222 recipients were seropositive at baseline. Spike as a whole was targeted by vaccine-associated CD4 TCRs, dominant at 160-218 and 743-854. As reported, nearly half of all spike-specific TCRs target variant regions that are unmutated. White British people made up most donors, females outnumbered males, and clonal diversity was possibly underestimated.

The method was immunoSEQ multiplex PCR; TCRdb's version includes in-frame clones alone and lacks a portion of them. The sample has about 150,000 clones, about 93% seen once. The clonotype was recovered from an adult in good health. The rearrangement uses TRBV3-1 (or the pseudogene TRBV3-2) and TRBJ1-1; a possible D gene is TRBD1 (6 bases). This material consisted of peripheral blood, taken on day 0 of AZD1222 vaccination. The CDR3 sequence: CASSQDGQFTEAFF. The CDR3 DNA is TGTGCCAGCAGCCAAGATGGACAGTTCACTGAAGCTTTCTTT.